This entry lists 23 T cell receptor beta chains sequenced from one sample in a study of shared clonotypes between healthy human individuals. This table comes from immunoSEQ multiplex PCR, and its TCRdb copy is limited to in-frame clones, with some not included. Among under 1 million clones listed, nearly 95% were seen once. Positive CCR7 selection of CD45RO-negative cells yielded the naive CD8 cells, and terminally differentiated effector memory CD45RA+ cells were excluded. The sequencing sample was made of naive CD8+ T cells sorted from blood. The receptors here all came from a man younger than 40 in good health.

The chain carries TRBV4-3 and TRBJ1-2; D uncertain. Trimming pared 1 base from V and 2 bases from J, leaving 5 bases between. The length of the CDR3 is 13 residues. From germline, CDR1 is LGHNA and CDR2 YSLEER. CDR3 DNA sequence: TGCGCCAGCAGCCAAGCCAGAAACTATGGCTACACCTTC. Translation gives CASSQARNYGYTF.

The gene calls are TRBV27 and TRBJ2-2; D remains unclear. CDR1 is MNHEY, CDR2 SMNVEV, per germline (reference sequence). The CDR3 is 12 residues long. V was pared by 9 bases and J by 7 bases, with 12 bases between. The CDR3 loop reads CASGSVGGELFF. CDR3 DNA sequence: TGTGCCAGTGGGTCAGTGGGCGGGGAGCTGTTTTTT.

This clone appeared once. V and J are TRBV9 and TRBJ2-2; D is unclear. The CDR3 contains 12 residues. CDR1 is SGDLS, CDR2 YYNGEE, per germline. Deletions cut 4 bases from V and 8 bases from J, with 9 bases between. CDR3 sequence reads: CASSFRGGELFF. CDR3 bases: TGTGCCAGCAGCTTCCGTGGAGGGGAGCTGTTTTTT.

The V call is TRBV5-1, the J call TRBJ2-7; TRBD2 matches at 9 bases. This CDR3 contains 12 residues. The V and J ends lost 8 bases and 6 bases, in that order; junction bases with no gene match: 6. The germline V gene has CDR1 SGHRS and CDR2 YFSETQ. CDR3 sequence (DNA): TGCGCCAGTGGGAGCGGGGGGCTCGAGCAGTACTTC. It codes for CASGSGGLEQYF.

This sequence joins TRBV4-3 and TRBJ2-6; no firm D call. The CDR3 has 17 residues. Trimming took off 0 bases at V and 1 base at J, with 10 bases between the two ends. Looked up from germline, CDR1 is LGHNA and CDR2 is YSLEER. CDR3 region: CASSQDWGISGANVLTF. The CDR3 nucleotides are TGCGCCAGCAGCCAAGATTGGGGAATATCTGGGGCCAACGTCCTGACTTTC.

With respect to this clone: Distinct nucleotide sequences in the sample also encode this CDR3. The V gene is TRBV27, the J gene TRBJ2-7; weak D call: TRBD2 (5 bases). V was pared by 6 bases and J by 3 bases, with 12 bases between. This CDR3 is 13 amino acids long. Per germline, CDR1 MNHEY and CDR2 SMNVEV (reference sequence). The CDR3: CASSLRGSYEQYF. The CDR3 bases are TGTGCCAGCAGCCTGAGAGGGAGCTACGAGCAGTACTTC.

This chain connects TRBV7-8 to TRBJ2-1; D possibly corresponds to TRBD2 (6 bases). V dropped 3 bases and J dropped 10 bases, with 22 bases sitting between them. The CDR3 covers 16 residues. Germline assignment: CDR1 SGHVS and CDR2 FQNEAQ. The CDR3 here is CASSFFSGETAREQFF. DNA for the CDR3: TGTGCCAGCAGCTTTTTTAGCGGAGAGACGGCCCGGGAGCAGTTCTTC.

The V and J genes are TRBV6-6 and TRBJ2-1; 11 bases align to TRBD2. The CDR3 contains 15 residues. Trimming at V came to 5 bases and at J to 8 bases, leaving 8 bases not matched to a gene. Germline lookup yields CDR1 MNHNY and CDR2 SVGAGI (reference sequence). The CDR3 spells CASSVQLAGEDEQFF. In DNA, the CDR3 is TGTGCCAGCAGTGTACAACTAGCGGGAGAGGATGAGCAGTTCTTC.

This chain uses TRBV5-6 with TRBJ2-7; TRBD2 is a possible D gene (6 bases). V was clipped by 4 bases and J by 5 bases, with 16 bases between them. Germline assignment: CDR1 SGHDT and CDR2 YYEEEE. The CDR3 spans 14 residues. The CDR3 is CASSLGGSPHEQYF. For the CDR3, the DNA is TGTGCCAGCAGCCTCGGAGGGAGCCCCCACGAGCAGTACTTC.

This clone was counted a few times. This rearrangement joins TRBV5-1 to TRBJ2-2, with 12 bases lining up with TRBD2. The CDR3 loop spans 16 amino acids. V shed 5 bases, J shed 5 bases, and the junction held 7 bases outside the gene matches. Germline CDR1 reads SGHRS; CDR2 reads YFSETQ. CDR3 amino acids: CASSLTSGRRTGELFF. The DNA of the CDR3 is TGCGCCAGCAGTTTGACTAGCGGGAGACGGACCGGGGAGCTGTTTTTT.

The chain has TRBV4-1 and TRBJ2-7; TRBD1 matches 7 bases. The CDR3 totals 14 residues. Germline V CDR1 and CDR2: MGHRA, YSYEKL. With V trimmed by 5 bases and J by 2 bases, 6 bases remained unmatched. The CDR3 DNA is TGCGCCAGCAGCAAGGACAGGAGCGCCTACGAGCAGTACTTC. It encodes CASSKDRSAYEQYF.

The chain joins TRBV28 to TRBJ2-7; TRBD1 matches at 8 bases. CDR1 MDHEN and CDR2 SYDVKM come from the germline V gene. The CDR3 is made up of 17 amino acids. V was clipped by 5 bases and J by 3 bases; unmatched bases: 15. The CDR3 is CASSNDGGTGRFYEQYF. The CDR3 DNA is TGTGCCAGCAGTAACGACGGCGGGACAGGTAGATTCTACGAGCAGTACTTC.

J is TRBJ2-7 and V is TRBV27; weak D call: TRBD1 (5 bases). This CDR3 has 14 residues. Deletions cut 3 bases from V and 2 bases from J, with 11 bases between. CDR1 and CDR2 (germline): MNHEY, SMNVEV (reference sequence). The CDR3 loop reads CASSFASRAYEQYF. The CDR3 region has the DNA TGTGCCAGCAGTTTTGCGTCCAGGGCCTACGAGCAGTACTTC.

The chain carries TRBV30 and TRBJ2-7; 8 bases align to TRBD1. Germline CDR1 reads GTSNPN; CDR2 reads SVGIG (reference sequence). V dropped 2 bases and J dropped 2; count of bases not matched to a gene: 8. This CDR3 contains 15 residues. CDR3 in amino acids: CAWSIKGQETYEQYF. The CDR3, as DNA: TGTGCCTGGAGTATAAAGGGACAGGAGACCTACGAGCAGTACTTC.

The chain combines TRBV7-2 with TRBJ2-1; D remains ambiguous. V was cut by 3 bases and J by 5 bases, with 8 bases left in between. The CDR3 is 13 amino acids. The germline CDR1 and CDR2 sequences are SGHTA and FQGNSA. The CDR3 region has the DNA TGTGCCAGCAGCTTCCCGCCCCACAATGAGCAGTTCTTC. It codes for CASSFPPHNEQFF.

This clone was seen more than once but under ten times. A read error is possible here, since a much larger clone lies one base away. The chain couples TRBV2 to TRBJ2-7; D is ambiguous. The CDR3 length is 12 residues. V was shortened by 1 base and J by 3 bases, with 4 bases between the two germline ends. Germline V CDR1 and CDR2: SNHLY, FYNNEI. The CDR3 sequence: CASSEGGYEQYF. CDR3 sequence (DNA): TGTGCCAGCAGTGAAGGGGGCTACGAGCAGTACTTC.

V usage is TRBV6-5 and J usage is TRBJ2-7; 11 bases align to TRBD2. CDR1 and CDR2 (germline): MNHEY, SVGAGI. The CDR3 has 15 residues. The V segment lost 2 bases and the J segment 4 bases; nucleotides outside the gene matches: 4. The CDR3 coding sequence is TGTGCCAGCAGTTACGGGTCTAGCGGGGGGTACGAGCAGTACTTC. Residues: CASSYGSSGGYEQYF.

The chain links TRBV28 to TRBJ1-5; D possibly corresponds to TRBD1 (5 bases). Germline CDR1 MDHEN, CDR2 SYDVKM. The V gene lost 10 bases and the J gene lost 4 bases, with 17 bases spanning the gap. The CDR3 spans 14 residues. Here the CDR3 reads CATWAGIGNQPQHF. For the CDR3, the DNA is TGTGCCACCTGGGCAGGGATTGGGAATCAGCCCCAGCATTTT.

The CDR3 DNA reads TGTGCCAGCAGTTTACGGATCCCCCACTTGGCGGGAGGGCCCGGTGAGCAGTTCTTC. Protein product: CASSLRIPHLAGGPGEQFF. The chain uses TRBV27 and TRBJ2-1; 9 nucleotides agree with TRBD2. The CDR3 is made up of 19 amino acids. Germline V gene sequence: CDR1 MNHEY, CDR2 SMNVEV (reference sequence). V was clipped by 2 bases and J by 9 bases; unmatched bases: 20.

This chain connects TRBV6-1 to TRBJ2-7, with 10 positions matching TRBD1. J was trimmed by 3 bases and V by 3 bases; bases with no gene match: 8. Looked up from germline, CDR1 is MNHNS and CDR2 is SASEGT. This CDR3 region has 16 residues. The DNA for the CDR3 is TGTGCCAGCAGTGACATTACCGGGACAGGGGTCTACGAGCAGTACTTC. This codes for CASSDITGTGVYEQYF.

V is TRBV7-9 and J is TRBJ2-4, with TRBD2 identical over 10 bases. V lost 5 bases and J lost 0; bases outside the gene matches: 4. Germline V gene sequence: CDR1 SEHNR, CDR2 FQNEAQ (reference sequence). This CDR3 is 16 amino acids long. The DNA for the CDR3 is TGTGCCAGCAGCCCGGGACTAGCGCTAGCCAAAAACATTCAGTACTTC. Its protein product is CASSPGLALAKNIQYF.

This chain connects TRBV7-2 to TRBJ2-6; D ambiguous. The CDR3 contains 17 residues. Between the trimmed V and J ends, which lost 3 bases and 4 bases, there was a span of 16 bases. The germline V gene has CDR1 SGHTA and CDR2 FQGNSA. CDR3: CASSFRAAGPGANVLTF. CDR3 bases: TGTGCCAGCAGCTTTAGGGCGGCAGGACCGGGGGCCAACGTCCTGACTTTC.

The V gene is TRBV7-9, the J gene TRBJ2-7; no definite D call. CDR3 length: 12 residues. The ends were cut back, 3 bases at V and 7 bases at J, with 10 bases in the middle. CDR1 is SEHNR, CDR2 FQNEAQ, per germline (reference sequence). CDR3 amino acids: CASSFRVGEQYF. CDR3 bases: TGTGCCAGCAGCTTCCGGGTTGGGGAGCAGTACTTC.